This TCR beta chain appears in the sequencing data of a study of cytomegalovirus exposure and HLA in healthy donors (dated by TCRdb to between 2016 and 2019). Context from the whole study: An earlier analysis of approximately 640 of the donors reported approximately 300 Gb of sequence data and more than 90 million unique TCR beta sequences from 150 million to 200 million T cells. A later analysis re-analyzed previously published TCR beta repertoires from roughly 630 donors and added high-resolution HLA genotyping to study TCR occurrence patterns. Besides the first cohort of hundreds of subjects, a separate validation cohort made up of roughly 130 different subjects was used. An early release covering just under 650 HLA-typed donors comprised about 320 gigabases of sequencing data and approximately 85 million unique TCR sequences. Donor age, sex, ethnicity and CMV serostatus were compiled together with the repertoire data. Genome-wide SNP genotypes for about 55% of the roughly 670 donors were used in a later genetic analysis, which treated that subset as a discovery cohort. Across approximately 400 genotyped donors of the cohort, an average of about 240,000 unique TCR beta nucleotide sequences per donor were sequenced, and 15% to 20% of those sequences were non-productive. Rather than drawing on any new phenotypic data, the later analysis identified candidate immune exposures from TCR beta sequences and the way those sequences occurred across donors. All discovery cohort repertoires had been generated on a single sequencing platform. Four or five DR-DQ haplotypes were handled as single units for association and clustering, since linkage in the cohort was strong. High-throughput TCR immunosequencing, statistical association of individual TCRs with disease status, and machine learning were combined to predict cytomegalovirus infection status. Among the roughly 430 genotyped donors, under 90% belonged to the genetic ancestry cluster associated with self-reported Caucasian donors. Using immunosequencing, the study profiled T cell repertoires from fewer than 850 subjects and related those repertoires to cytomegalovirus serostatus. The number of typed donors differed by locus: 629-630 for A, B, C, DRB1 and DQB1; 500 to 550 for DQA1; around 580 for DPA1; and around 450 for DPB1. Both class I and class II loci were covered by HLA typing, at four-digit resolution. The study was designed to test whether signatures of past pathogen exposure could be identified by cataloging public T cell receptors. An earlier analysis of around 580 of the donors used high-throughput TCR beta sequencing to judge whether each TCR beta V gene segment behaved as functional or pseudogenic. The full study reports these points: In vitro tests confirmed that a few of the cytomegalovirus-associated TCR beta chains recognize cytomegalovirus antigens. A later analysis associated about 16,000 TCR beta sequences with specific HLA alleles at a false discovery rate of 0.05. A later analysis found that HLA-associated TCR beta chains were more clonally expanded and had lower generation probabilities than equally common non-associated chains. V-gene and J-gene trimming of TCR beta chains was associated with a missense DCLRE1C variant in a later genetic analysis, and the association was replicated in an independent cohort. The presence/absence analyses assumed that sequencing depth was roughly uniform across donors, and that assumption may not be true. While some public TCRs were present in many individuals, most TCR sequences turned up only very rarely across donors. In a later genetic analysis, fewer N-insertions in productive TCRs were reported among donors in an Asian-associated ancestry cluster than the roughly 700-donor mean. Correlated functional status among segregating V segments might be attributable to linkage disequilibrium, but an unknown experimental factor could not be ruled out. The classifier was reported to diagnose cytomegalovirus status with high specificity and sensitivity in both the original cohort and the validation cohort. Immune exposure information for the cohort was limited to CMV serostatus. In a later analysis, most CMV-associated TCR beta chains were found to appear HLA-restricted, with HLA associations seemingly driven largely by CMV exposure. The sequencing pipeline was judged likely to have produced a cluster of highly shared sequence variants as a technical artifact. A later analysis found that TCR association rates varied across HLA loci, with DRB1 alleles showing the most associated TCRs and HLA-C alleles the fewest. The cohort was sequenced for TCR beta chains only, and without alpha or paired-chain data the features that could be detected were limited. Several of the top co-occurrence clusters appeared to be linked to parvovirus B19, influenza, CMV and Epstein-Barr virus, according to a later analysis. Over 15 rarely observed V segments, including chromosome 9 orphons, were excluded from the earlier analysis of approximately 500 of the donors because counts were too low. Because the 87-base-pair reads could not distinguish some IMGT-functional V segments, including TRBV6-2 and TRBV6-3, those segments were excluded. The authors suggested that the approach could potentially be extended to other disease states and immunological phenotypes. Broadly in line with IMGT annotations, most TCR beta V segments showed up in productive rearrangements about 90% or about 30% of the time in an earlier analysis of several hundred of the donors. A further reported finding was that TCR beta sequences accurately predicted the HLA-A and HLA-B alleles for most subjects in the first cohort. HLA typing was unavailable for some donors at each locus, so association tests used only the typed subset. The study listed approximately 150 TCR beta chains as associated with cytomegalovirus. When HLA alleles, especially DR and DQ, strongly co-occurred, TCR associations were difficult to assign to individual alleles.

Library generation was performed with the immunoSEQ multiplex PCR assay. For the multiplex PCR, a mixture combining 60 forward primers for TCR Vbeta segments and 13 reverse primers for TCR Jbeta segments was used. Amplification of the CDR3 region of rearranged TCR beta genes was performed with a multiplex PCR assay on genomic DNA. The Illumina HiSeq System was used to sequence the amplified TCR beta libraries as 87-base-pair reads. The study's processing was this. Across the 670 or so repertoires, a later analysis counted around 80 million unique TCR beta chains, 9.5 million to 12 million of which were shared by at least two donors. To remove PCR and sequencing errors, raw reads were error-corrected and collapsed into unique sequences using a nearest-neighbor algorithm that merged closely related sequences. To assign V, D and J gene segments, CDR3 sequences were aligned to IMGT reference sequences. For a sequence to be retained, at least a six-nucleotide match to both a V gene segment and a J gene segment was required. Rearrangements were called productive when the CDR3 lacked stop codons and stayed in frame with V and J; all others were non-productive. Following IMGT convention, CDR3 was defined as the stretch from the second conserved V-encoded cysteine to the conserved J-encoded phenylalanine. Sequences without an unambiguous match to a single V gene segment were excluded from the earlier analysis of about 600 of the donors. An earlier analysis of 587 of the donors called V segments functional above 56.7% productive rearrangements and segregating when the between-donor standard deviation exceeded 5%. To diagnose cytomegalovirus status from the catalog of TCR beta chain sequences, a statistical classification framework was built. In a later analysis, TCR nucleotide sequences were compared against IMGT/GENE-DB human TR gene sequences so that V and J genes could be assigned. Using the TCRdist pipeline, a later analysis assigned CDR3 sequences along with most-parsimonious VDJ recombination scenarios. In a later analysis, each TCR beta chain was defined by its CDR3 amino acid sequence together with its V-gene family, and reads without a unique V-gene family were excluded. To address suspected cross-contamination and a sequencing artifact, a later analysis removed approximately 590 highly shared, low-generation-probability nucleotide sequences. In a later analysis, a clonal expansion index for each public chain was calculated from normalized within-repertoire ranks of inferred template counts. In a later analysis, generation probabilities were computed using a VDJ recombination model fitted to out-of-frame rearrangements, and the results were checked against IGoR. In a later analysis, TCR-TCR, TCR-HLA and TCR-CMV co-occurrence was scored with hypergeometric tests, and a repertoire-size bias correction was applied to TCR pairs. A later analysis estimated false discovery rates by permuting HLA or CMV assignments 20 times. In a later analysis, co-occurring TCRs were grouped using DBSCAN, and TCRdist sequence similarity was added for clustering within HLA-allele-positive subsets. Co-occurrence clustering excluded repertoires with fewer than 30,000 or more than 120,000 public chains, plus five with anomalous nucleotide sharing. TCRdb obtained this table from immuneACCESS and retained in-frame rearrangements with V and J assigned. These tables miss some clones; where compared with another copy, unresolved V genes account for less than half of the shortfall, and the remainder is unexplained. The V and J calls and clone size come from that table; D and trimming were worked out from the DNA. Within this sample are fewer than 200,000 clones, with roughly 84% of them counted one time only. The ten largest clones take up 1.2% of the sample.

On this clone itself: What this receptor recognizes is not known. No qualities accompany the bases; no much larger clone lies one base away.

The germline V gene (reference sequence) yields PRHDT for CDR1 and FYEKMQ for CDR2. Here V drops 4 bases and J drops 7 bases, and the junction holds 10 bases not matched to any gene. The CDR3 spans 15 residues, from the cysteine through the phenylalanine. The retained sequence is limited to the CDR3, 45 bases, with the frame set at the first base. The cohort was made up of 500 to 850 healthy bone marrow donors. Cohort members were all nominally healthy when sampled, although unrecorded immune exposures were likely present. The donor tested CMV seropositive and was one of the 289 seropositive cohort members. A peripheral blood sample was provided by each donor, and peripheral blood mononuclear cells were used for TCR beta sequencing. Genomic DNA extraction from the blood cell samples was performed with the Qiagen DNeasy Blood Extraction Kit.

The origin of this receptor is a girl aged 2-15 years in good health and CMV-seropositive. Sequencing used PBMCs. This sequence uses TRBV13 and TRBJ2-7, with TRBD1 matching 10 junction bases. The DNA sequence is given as TGTGCCAGCAGCTCAAGACCGGGACAGGGGTGGGAGCAGTACTTC. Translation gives CASSSRPGQGWEQYF.